There are a few counts of the clone carrying this T cell receptor beta chain. Antigen specificity is unknown. CDR3 size: 15 residues. The germline CDR1 and CDR2 sequences are LGHNT and FRNRAP. The ends lost 0 bases at V and 7 bases at J; junction bases unmatched: 2. This record belongs to a study of T cell responses to AZD1222 COVID-19 vaccine. The protocol was immunoSEQ multiplex PCR, while the TCRdb copy is restricted to in-frame clones and leaves out a portion. The table shows around 130,000 clones, with roughly 92% occurring only once. Study-level findings and limits: Without day 14 samples, only post-peak T cell repertoires were studied. Females outnumbered males among donors, who were mostly white British; clonal diversity was possibly underestimated.

The TCR comes from an adult in good health. The sample consisted of peripheral blood, taken on day 0 of AZD1222 vaccination. The V call is TRBV12-5, the J call TRBJ2-2; 10 nucleotides align to TRBD2. As DNA, the CDR3 is TGTGCTAGTGGTTTGGTACTAGCGGGGATCGGGGAGCTGTTTTTT. Translation gives CASGLVLAGIGELFF. Full variable domain (outside the CDR3, taken from reference TRBV12-5 and TRBJ2-2): DARVTQTPRHKVTEMGQEVTMRCQPILGHNTVFWYRQTMMQGLELLAYFRNRAPLDDSGMPKDRFSAEMPDATLATLKIQPSEPRDSAVYFCASGLVLAGIGELFFGEGSRLTVL.